This T cell receptor beta chain comes out of a study of T cell clonality in common variable immunodeficiency. Produced via immunoSEQ multiplex PCR; TCRdb's table is partial and in-frame only. The sample gives 10,000 to 12,000 clones, none seen only once, and the top ten clones hold 6% to 6.5%. Study-wide points: In common variable immunodeficiency, TCR beta chains reportedly carried fewer deletions and N-nucleotide insertions. TCRbeta clonality was increased in CVID versus healthy controls. CVID subjects shared fewer TCRbeta clones than healthy controls did.

Germline V lookup: CDR1 GTSNPN, CDR2 SVGIG (reference sequence). The CDR3 spans 15 residues. Germline trimming cut 1 base from V and 3 bases from J; bases unmatched to any gene: 7. With respect to this clone: Antigen: not known. Read coverage stops 3 residues before the CDR3 terminus; the germline J gene supplies the remainder.

The sequence was collected from a human donor with common variable immunodeficiency. The sample taken for sequencing was peripheral blood mononuclear cells. The V and J genes are TRBV30 and TRBJ2-5; TRBD2 agrees at 8 bases. CDR3 protein: CAWSERESHKETQYF. The sequenced part of the CDR3 DNA is TGTGCCTGGAGTGAGCGGGAGAGCCATAAAGAGACC.